Shown below are 8 T cell receptor beta chains from a single sample sequenced in a study of CD8 T cells in Susac syndrome. With random hexamers, reverse transcription was performed on roughly 0.45 to 1 ug of RNA. In TCRdb, the immunoSEQ multiplex PCR reads were re-called with MiXCR into one record per CDR3 protein. The table lists 350,000 to 550,000 distinct CDR3 sequences, approximately 85% of them singletons, with under 0.15% in the top ten. The sample consisted of CD8+ T cells from PBMCs. Receptors originate from a human donor with multiple sclerosis.

This rearrangement joins TRBV11-2 to TRBJ2-7; D is ambiguous. CDR1 is SGHAT, CDR2 FQNNGV, per germline. The CDR3 totals 15 residues. Trimming cost V 1 base and J 2 bases, with 12 bases left between them. The CDR3 loop is CASSLARQSPYEQYF. Here the CDR3 DNA reads TGTGCCAGCAGCTTAGCGAGACAATCCCCCTACGAGCAGTACTTC. Together with reference TRBV11-2 and TRBJ2-7, the CDR3 gives the full variable domain: EAGVAQSPRYKIIEKRQSVAFWCNPISGHATLYWYQQILGQGPKLLIQFQNNGVVDDSQLPKDRFSAERLKGVDSTLKIQPAKLEDSAVYLCASSLARQSPYEQYFGPGTRLTVT.

This rearrangement joins TRBV5-1 to TRBJ1-1; 8 bases match TRBD1. After removal of 3 bases from V and 3 bases from J, the junction contained 7 bases not matched to a gene. The germline V gene has CDR1 SGHRS and CDR2 YFSETQ. This CDR3 spans 15 amino acids. The CDR3 is CASSSTGVEDTEAFF. The CDR3 DNA follows: TGCGCCAGCAGCTCGACAGGGGTAGAGGACACTGAAGCTTTCTTT.

The rearrangement uses TRBV27 and TRBJ2-7; D gene uncertain. Germline V gene data show CDR1 as MNHEY and CDR2 as SMNVEV (reference sequence). This CDR3 contains 14 residues. V was shortened by 3 bases and J by 6 bases, with 15 bases between the two germline ends. This CDR3 is CASSLENSAVEQYF. CDR3 coding DNA: TGTGCCAGCAGTTTGGAAAACTCGGCGGTCGAGCAGTACTTC.

This sequence joins TRBV5-4 and TRBJ2-7, with D hard to call. This CDR3 is built from 12 residues. Germline lookup yields CDR1 SGHNT and CDR2 YYREEE (reference sequence). The V end was cut by 0 bases, the J end by 6 bases, with 7 bases between. CDR3 nucleotides: TGTGCCAGCAGCTTGGCTACAGCCGAGCAGTACTTC. It is translated as CASSLATAEQYF.

The rearrangement links TRBV12-3 or TRBV12-4 to TRBJ2-3, with 10 bases fitting TRBD2. CDR3 length: 16 residues. V shed 5 bases and J 0 bases; nucleotides not matched to a gene: 5. CDR3 region: CASSPSGGHSTDTQYF. CDR3 nucleotides: TGTGCCAGCAGTCCTAGCGGGGGCCATAGCACAGATACGCAGTATTTT.

This chain joins TRBV2 and TRBJ2-7, with 9 bases matching TRBD1. The germline gives CDR1 SNHLY, CDR2 FYNNEI. The CDR3 consists of 15 residues. Trimming removed 7 bases from V and 1 base from J; junction bases left unmatched: 8. This chain's CDR3 is CASIAGQGTSYEQYF. In DNA, the CDR3 is TGTGCCAGCATCGCGGGACAGGGCACATCCTACGAGCAGTACTTC.

The rearrangement uses TRBV19 and TRBJ2-2, with D possibly matching TRBD1 (6 bases). With 4 bases removed from V and 5 bases from J, the gap between germline ends came to 20 bases. The CDR3 has 17 amino acids. Per germline, CDR1 LNHDA and CDR2 SQIVND (reference sequence). CDR3 nucleotide sequence: TGTGCCAGTAGTACCTATAACAGGGTTACCGGGACCGGGGAGCTGTTTTTT. It codes for CASSTYNRVTGTGELFF.

V usage is TRBV19 and J usage is TRBJ1-2, with D possibly TRBD1 on 6 matching bases. The CDR3 runs to 15 residues. Looked up from germline, CDR1 is LNHDA and CDR2 is SQIVND (reference sequence). V lost 3 bases and J 4 bases, leaving 15 bases between the germline ends. The DNA for the CDR3 is TGTGCCAGTAGTATTTGGGGACAACTCCTCTATGGCTACACCTTC. It is translated as CASSIWGQLLYGYTF.